This T cell receptor (beta chain) derives from a study of OX40 agonist ivuxolimab in advanced cancers. A note on the overall study: The costimulatory receptor OX40 (CD134) was targeted by ivuxolimab, a fully human IgG2 agonistic monoclonal antibody. The paper describes the monotherapy dose-escalation part (N of about 54 patients) of the phase I trial of ivuxolimab. Of the 50 to 55 patients in dose escalation, 19 had hepatocellular carcinoma, some 15 had melanoma, 9 had renal cell carcinoma and 9 had head and neck cancer. Intravenous ivuxolimab was administered to patients every 2 weeks at six dose levels: 0.01, 0.1, 0.3, 1.5, 3 and 10 mg/kg. A male proportion of roughly 85% and a mean age of approximately 60 years, ranging from roughly 20 to 80, were recorded for the dose-escalation cohort. Peripheral TCRbeta sequencing aimed to test whether ivuxolimab altered TCR sequence diversity and caused clonal T-cell expansion. Patients were allowed to have had prior anti-PD-1, anti-PD-L1 or anti-CTLA-4 therapy, and less than 45% of the dose-escalation patients had previously received checkpoint inhibitors. Partial responses were achieved by three dose-escalation patients, of whom one had hepatocellular carcinoma and two had cutaneous melanoma.

Sequences SEHNR (CDR1) and FQNEAQ (CDR2) are obtained from the germline V gene (reference sequence). Measured from the cysteine to the phenylalanine, the CDR3 is 16 residues long. Only the CDR3 portion is preserved as DNA: 48 bases, with reading frame beginning at the first base. V loses 4 bases at its end and J loses 7 bases; junction bases beyond the gene matches: 8. The trial excluded patients who had a history of autoimmune disease or who were on systemic immunosuppression. Peripheral blood for TCR sequencing was collected from all dose cohorts at baseline, on cycle 4 day 1, and on cycle 7 day 1. The samples were taken from a phase I, first-in-human, multicenter, open-label dose-escalation trial of ivuxolimab. The trial enrolled adults with locally advanced or metastatic head and neck squamous cell, hepatocellular, melanoma or renal cell carcinoma. Before TCR sequencing, CD4+ T cells and CD8+ T cells from peripheral blood were sorted into separate populations.

Overall study results and their limits: Low levels of normalized T-cell clonal expansion were also shown by some nonresponding patients. In the 0.1-3.0 mg/kg groups, partial responders had among the lowest normalized peripheral clonal expansion, particularly in CD8+ T cells. Which antigens the clonally expanded peripheral T cells were specific for was not determined. After ivuxolimab, CD8+ T cells had more expanded clones than CD4+ T cells on average. At doses of 0.1 to 3.0 mg/kg, clonal expansion of both CD4+ and CD8+ T cells in blood was seen between baseline and week 6.

With regard to this clone: Its cognate antigen has yet to be identified. No much larger clone is present one base from it, and per-base qualities are unavailable.

Genomic DNA was isolated from the sorted cells so that the TCRbeta CDR3 region could be sequenced. The immunoSEQ Assay was used to sequence the TCRbeta CDR3 regions. In TCRdb, the immuneACCESS table is reduced to in-frame sequences with V and J assigned. These tables do not hold every clone; where another copy was compared, an unresolved V gene accounts for under half, and the others remain unexplained. This sample holds 70,000 or so clones; 80% to 85% were observed only once. Together, the top ten hold around 0.78% of the sample. Material: CD4+ or CD8+ T cells sorted from blood, obtained in a trial of the OX40 agonist ivuxolimab. The TCR comes from an adult with an advanced solid tumor such as melanoma, head and neck, liver or kidney cancer. The V gene is TRBV7-9 and the J gene is TRBJ2-5; 14 central bases correspond to TRBD2. For the CDR3, the sequence is CASSSGTSGGGGTQYF. The nucleotide sequence is given as TGTGCCAGCAGCTCCGGGACTAGCGGGGGAGGAGGGACCCAGTACTTC.